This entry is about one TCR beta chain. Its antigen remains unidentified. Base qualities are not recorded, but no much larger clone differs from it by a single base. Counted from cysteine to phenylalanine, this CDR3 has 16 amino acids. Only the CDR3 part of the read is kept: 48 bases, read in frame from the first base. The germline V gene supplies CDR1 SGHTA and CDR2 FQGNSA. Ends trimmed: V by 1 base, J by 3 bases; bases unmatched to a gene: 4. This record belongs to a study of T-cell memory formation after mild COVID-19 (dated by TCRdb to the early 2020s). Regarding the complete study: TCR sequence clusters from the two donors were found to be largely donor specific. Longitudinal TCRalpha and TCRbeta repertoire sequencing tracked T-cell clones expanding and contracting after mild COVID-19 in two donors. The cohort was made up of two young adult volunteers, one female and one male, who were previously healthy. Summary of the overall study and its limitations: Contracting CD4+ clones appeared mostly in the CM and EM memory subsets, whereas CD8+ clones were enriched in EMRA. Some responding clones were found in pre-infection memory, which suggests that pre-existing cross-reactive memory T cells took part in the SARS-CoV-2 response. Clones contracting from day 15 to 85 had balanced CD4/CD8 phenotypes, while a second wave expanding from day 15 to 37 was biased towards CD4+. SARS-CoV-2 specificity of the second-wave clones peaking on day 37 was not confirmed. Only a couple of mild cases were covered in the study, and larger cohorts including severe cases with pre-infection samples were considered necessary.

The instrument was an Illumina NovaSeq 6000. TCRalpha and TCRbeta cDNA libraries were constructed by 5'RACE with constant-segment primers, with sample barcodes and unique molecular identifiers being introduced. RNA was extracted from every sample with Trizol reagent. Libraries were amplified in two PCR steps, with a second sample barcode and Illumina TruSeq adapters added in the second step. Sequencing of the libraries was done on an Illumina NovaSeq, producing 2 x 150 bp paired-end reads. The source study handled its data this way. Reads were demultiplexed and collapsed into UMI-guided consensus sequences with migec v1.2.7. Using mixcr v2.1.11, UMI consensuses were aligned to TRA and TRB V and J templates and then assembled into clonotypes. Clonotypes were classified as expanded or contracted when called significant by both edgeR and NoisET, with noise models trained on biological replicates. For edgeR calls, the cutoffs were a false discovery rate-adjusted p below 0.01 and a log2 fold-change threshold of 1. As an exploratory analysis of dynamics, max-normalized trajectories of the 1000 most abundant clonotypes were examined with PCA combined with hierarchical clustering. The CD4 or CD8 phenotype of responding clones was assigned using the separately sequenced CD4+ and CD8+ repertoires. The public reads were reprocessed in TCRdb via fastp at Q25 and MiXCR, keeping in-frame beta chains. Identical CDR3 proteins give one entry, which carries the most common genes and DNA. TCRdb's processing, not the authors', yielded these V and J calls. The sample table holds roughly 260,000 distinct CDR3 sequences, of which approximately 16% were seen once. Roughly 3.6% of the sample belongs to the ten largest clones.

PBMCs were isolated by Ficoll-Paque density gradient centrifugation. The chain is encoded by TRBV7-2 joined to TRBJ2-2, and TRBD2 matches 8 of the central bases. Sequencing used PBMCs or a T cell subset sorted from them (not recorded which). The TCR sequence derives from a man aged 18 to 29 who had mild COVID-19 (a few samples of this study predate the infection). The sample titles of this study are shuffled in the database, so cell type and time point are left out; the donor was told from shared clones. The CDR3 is CASSLDSGGDTGELFF. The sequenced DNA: TGTGCCAGCAGCTTAGATTCCGGGGGGGACACCGGGGAGCTGTTTTTT.